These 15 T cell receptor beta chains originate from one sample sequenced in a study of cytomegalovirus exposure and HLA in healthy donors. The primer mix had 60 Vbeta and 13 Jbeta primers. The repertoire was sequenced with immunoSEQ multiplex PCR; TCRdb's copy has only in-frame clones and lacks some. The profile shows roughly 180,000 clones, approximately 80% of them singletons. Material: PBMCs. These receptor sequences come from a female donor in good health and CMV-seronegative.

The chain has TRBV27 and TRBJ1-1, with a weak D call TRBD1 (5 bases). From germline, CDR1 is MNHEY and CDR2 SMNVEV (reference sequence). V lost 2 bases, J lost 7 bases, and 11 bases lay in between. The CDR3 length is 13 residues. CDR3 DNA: TGTGCCAGCAGTTTAGTGGGGGGGTTTGAAGCTTTCTTT. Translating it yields CASSLVGGFEAFF.

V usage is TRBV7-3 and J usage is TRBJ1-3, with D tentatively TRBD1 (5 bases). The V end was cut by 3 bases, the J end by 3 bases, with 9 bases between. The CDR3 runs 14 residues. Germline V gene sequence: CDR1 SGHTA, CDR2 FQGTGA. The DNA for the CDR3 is TGTGCCAGCAGCTTGGGAGGGGTTGGAAACACCATATATTTT. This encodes CASSLGGVGNTIYF.

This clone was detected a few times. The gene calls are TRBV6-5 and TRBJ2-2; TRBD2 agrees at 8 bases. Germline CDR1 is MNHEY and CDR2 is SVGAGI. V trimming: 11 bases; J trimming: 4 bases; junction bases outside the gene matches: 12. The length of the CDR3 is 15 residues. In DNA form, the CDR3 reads TGTGCCGGGGGACGAAGCGGGAGTGGCACCGGGGAGCTGTTTTTT. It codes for CAGGRSGSGTGELFF.

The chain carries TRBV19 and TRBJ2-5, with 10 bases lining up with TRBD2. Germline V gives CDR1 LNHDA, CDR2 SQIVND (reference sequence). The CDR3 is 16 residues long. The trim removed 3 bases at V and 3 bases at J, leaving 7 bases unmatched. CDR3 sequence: CASSITAGGLEETQYF. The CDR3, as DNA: TGTGCCAGTAGTATTACAGCGGGAGGGCTGGAAGAGACCCAGTACTTC.

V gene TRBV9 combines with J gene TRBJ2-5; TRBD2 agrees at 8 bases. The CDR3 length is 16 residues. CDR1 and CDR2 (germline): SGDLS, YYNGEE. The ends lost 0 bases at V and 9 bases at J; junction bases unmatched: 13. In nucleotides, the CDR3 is TGTGCCAGCAGCGTAGGGCCCAGCGGGGGCCCGGAGCCCCAGTACTTC. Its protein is CASSVGPSGGPEPQYF.

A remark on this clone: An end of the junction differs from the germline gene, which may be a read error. The DNA for the CDR3 is TGTTCCAGCAGCTTAGCACTAGCGGGAGCCTACAATGAGCAGTTCTTC. The encoded protein is CSSSLALAGAYNEQFF. The chain carries TRBV7-9 and TRBJ2-1, with TRBD2 identical over 11 bases. Germline V gene lookup returns CDR1 SEHNR and CDR2 FQNEAQ (reference sequence). The CDR3 contains 16 residues.

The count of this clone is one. In DNA form, the CDR3 reads TGTGCCAGCAGCCTAGACAGGGGGACTGGAAACACCATATATTTT. It translates to CASSLDRGTGNTIYF. V and J are TRBV6-6 and TRBJ1-3, with TRBD1 identical over 9 bases. This CDR3 is built from 15 residues. The ends lost 6 bases at V and 2 bases at J; junction bases unmatched: 5. From germline, CDR1 is MNHNY and CDR2 SVGAGI (reference sequence).

The CDR3: CASSEAPDRGNQPQHF. CDR3 nucleotides: TGTGCCAGCAGTGAAGCGCCCGACAGGGGCAATCAGCCCCAGCATTTT. V and J are TRBV6-1 and TRBJ1-5; TRBD1 matches at 7 bases. The CDR3 is 16 residues long. V shed 0 bases and J 2 bases; nucleotides not matched to a gene: 4. Germline V CDR1 and CDR2: MNHNS, SASEGT.

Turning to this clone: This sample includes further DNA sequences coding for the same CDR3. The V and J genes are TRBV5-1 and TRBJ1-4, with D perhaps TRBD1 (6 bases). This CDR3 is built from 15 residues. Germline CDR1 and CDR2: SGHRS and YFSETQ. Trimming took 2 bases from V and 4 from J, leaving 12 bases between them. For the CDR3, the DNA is TGCGCCAGCAGCTTAAACTCAGGGGTTAATGAAAAACTGTTTTTT. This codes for CASSLNSGVNEKLFF. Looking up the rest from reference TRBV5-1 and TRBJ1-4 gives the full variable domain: KAGVTQTPRYLIKTRGQQVTLSCSPISGHRSVSWYQQTPGQGLQFLFEYFSETQRNKGNFPGRFSGRQFSNSRSEMNVSTLELGDSALYLCASSLNSGVNEKLFFGSGTQLSVL.

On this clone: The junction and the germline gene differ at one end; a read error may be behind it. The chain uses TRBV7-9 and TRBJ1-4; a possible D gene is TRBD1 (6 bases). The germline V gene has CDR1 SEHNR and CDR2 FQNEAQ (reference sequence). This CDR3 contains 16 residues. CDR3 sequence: CSSSLRPNGGNEKLFF. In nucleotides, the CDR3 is TGTTCCAGCAGCTTACGCCCAAATGGGGGCAATGAAAAACTGTTTTTT.

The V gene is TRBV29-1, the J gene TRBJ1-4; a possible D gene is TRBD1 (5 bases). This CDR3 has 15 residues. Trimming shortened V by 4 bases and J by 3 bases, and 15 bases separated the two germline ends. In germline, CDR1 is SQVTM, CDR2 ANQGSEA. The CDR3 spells CSVGRRGDANEKLFF. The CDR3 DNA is TGCAGCGTTGGAAGGCGGGGGGATGCTAATGAAAAACTGTTTTTT.

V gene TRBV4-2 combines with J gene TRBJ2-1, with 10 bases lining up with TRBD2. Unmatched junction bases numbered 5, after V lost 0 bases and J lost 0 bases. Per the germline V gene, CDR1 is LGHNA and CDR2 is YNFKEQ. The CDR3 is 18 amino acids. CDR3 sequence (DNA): TGTGCCAGCAGCCAAGATCCTAGCGGGGGTATCTCCTACAATGAGCAGTTCTTC. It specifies CASSQDPSGGISYNEQFF.

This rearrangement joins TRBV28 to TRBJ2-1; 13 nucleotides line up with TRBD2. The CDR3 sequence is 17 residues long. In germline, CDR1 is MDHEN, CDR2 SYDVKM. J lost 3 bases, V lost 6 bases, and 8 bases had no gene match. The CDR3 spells CASSRLAGGEGYNEQFF. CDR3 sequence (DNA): TGTGCCAGCAGCAGACTAGCGGGAGGAGAGGGCTACAATGAGCAGTTCTTC.

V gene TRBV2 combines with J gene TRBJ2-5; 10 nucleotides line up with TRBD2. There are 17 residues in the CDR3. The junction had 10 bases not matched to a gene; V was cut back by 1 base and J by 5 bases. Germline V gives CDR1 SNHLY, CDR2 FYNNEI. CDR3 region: CASSEGEAGGLWETQYF. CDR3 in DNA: TGTGCCAGCAGTGAAGGAGAAGCGGGGGGGCTGTGGGAGACCCAGTACTTC.

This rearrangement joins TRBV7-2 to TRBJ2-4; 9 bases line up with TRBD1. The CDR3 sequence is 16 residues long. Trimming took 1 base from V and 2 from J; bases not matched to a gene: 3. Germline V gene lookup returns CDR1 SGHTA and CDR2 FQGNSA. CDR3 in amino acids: CASSLGGQGSKNIQYF. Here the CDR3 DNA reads TGTGCCAGCAGCTTAGGCGGACAGGGGTCCAAAAACATTCAGTACTTC.